This T cell receptor beta chain was documented in a study of OX40 agonist ivuxolimab in advanced cancers. In the study overall: Ivuxolimab was a fully human IgG2 agonistic monoclonal antibody targeting the costimulatory receptor OX40 (CD134). The paper reports the monotherapy dose-escalation portion (N of about 47 patients) of the phase I ivuxolimab trial. In the dose-escalation cohort, 70% to 85% of patients were male, and the mean age was roughly 60 years, with a range of about 20 to 79. Among the approximately 50 dose-escalation patients, some 20 had hepatocellular carcinoma, roughly 15 melanoma, 9 renal cell carcinoma and 9 head and neck cancer. Three dose-escalation patients achieved partial responses, one with hepatocellular carcinoma and two with cutaneous melanoma. Intravenous ivuxolimab was administered to patients every 2 weeks at six dose levels: 0.01, 0.1, 0.3, 1.5, 3 and 10 mg/kg. Peripheral TCRbeta sequencing aimed to test whether ivuxolimab altered TCR sequence diversity and caused clonal T-cell expansion. Prior anti-PD-1, anti-PD-L1 or anti-CTLA-4 therapy was permitted, and about two fifths of dose-escalation patients had received checkpoint inhibitors.

General conclusions and limits of the study: Antigen specificity was not determined for the clonally expanded peripheral T cells. In partial responders in the 0.1-3.0 mg/kg groups, normalized peripheral clonal expansion was found to be among the lowest, especially among CD8+ T cells. Low levels of normalized T-cell clonal expansion were also seen in some patients who did not respond. Clonal expansion of both CD4+ and CD8+ blood T cells was observed from baseline to week 6 at doses 0.1 to 3.0 mg/kg. After ivuxolimab, more expanded clones were found on average in CD8+ T cells than in CD4+ T cells.

Genomic DNA was extracted from sorted cells for sequencing of the TCRbeta CDR3 region. The immunoSEQ Assay was used for sequencing of TCRbeta CDR3 regions. Entries here come from immuneACCESS through TCRdb and include only in-frame sequences with V and J called. Some clones fail to appear in such tables; in the studies checked, an unresolved V gene covers under half of the shortfall, and the cause of the remainder is unknown. Present in this sample are approximately 50,000 clones, around four fifths of which were seen just once. The ten top clones hold less than 5% of the sample. Note on this clone: Its antigen has not been determined. The input lacks base qualities; no much larger clone sits a single base away.

The trial excluded patients who had a history of autoimmune disease or were on systemic immunosuppression. Peripheral blood for TCR sequencing was collected from all dose cohorts at baseline, on cycle 4 day 1, and on cycle 7 day 1. Samples came from an open-label, multicenter, first-in-human phase I dose-escalation trial of ivuxolimab. The trial enrolled adults with locally advanced or metastatic head and neck squamous cell, hepatocellular, melanoma or renal cell carcinoma. Before TCR sequencing, CD4+ T cells and CD8+ T cells from peripheral blood were sorted into separate populations. V is cut by 2 bases and J by 0 bases, and the space between the germline ends is 8 bases. The CDR3 holds 15 amino acids from the cysteine to the phenylalanine. Only the CDR3 region is kept as DNA, spanning 45 bases read in frame from base 1. Reading the germline V gene gives CDR1 SGHNT and CDR2 YENEEA.

Recombination connected TRBV11-3 to TRBJ2-1; matching of 5 bases hints at TRBD2 as the D gene. The sequence came from an adult with an advanced solid tumor such as melanoma, head and neck, liver or kidney cancer. The material sequenced was CD4+ or CD8+ T cells sorted from blood, taken in a trial of the OX40 agonist ivuxolimab. The DNA is TGTGCCAGCAGCTTATCGGGGAGCTCCTACAATGAGCAGTTCTTC. Its translation reads: CASSLSGSSYNEQFF.